The entry below describes one TCR beta chain. The CDR3 sequence is 15 residues long. Germline V gives CDR1 LGHNA, CDR2 YSLEER. V lost 0 bases and J lost 3, with 9 bases in between. The sample is drawn from a study of blood T cell repertoires in COVID-19. Repertoires were generated with immunoSEQ multiplex PCR, while TCRdb's copy carries only in-frame clones and drops some. The table includes some 200,000 clones, over 75% detected once. The V call is TRBV4-3, the J call TRBJ1-5; maybe TRBD1 (5 bases). This receptor was identified in a man in his fifties or sixties with COVID-19, enrolled during active disease. The sequenced sample was peripheral blood. CDR3 sequence (DNA): TGCGCCAGCAGCCAAGATCAGGGCCCCAATCAGCCCCAGCATTTT. Translating gives CASSQDQGPNQPQHF.